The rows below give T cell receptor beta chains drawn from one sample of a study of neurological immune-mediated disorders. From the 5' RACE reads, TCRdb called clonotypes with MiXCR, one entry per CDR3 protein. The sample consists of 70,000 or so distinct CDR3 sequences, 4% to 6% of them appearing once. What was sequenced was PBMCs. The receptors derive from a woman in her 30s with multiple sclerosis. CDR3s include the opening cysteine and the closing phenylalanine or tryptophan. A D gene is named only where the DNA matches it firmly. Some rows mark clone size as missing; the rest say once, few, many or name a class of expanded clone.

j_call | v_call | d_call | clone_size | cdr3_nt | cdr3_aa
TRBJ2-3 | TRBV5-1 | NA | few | TGCGCCAGCAGCTCCTACGACTCCGTCACAGATACGCAGTATTTT | CASSSYDSVTDTQYF
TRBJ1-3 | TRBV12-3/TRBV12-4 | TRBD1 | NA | TGTGCCAGCAGCGATCCAGGGGGAACGATTGGAAACACCATATATTTT | CASSDPGGTIGNTIYF
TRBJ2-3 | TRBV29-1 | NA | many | TGCAGCGTTGAAGATCTTGGAAGGCCTACGCAGTATTTT | CSVEDLGRPTQYF
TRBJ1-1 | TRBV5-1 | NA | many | TGCGCCAGCCACGTAGGGGGGACGGATGAAGCTTTCTTT | CASHVGGTDEAFF
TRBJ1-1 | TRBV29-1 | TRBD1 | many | TGCAGCGCGTCGGACAGGGGGATTACTGAAGCTTTCTTT | CSASDRGITEAFF
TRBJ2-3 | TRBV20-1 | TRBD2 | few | TGCAGTGCTAGAAACGCACGGGGGGGCATGTTAGGCACAGATACGCAGTATTTT | CSARNARGGMLGTDTQYF
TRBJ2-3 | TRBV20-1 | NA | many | TGCAGTGCTAGTTTAAGCACAGATACGCAGTATTTT | CSASLSTDTQYF
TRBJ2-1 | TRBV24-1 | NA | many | TGTGCCACCAGTGATTTTGGGGGAAGCTCCTACAATGAGCAGTTCTTC | CATSDFGGSSYNEQFF
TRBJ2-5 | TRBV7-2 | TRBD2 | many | TGTGCCAGCAGCTTTCCGACTAGCGGGGGGCCCCAAGAGACCCAGTACTTC | CASSFPTSGGPQETQYF
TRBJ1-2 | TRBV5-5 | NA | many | TGTGCCAGCAGCTTGGCCAGCGAAGGGGGGTATTATGGCTACACCTTC | CASSLASEGGYYGYTF
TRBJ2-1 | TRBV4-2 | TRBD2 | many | TGTGCCAGCAGCCCCTATAGCGGGGCCTCCTACAATGAGCAGTTCTTC | CASSPYSGASYNEQFF
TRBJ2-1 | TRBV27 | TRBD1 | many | TGTGCCAGCAGTTCCCCGGGACAGGGGTCCTACAATGAGCAGTTCTTC | CASSSPGQGSYNEQFF
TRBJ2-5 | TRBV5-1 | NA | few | TGCGCCAGCAGCTTGAGTCCGGGGGCGCGCACAGAGACCCAGTACTTC | CASSLSPGARTETQYF
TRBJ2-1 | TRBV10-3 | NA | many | TGTGCCATCAGTGACCACCCCGGGACTTCCGGGGGTGAGCAGTTCTTC | CAISDHPGTSGGEQFF
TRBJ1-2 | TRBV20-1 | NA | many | TGCAGTGCTAGTAAGGCAGGGAGATCTAACTATGGCTACACCTTC | CSASKAGRSNYGYTF
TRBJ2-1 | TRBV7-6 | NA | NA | TGTGCCAGCAGCCCTCCCGGACCGCGGTCGCGGTCCTACAATGAGCAGTTCTTC | CASSPPGPRSRSYNEQFF
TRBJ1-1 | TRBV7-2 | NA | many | TGTGCCAGCAGCCCGAAACGAGACACTGAAGCTTTCTTT | CASSPKRDTEAFF
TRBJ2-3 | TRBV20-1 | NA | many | TGCAGTGCTAGAGTTCCCCCGGGGGTCTTCACAGATACGCAGTATTTT | CSARVPPGVFTDTQYF
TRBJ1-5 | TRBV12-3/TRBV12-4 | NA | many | TGTGCCAGCGCCCGGCCAGGGAATCAGCCCCAGCATTTT | CASARPGNQPQHF
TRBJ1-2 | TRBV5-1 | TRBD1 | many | TGCGCCAGCAGCTTAACCCCCGGGACAGGGGGTGGCTACACCTTC | CASSLTPGTGGGYTF
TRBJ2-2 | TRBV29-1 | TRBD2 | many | TGCAGCGTCACCTTAGCGGGGAACACCGGGGAGCTGTTTTTT | CSVTLAGNTGELFF
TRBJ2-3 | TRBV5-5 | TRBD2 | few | TGTGCCAGCAGCCATTCCGGACTAGCGGGGTGGACAGATACGCAGTATTTT | CASSHSGLAGWTDTQYF
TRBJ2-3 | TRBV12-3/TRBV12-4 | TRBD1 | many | TGTGCCAGCAGCAAGACAGGGATTTACACAGATACGCAGTATTTT | CASSKTGIYTDTQYF
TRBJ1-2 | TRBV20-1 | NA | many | TGCAGTGCTAGCGAGGGCTCGGCTAACTATGGCTACACCTTC | CSASEGSANYGYTF
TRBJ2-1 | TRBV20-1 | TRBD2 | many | TGCAGTGCTATAGCGGGGGGGCTGAGTGAGCAGTTCTTC | CSAIAGGLSEQFF
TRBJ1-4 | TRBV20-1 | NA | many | TGCAGTGCTAAGACGGAGGACAAACTGTTTTTT | CSAKTEDKLFF
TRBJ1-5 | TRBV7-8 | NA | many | TGTGCCAGCAGCTTAGGTGCGGGAATTAGGCAGCCCCAGAATTTT | CASSLGAGIRQPQNF
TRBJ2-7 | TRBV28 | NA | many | TGTGCCAGCAGTTTGGGGGACGAGCAGTACTTC | CASSLGDEQYF
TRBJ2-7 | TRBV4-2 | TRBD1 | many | TGTGCCAGCAGCCAAACAACACAGGGGGACGTCTCCTACGAGCAGTACTTC | CASSQTTQGDVSYEQYF
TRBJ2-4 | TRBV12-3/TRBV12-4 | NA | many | TGTGCCAGCAGTTCACCGGGACACTGGGCCAAAAACATTCAGTACTTC | CASSSPGHWAKNIQYF
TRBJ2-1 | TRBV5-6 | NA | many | TGTGCCAGCAGCTTGGTTGGGCGACTCTCCTACAATGAGCAGTTCTTC | CASSLVGRLSYNEQFF
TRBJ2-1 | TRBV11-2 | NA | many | TGTGCCAGCACCGTCGGGGCTAGAATAAATGAGCAGTTCTTC | CASTVGARINEQFF
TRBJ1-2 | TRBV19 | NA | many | TGTGCCAGTAAATGGCTCTGGGAAGACTATGGCTACACCTTC | CASKWLWEDYGYTF
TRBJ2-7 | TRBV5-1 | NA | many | TGTGCCAGCAGTTTAGTAGGCTACGAGCAGTACTTC | CASSLVGYEQYF
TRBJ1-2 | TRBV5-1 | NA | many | TGCGCCAGCAGCTTGGACCGCTATGGCTACACCTTC | CASSLDRYGYTF
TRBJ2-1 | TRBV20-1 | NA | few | TGCAGTGCTAGCAGGGGATACAATGAGCAGTTCTTC | CSASRGYNEQFF
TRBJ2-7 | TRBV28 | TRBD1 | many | TGTGCCAGCAGTTCTTCTTGGACAGGGTCCTACGAGCAGTACTTC | CASSSSWTGSYEQYF
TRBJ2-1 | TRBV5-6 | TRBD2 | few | TGTGCCAGCAGTCGGGCGGGAGGGGGACTGCATGAGCAGTTCTTC | CASSRAGGGLHEQFF
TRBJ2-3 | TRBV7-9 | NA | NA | TGTGCCAGCAGCTTAGCGTGGAGCACAGATACGCAGTATTTT | CASSLAWSTDTQYF
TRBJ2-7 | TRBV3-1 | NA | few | TGTGCCAGCAGCCCCAAGTTCGGGGGCTACGAGCAGTACTTC | CASSPKFGGYEQYF
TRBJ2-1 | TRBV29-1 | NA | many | TGCAGCGTTCCGACAACGTCTTCCTACAATGAGCAGTTCTTC | CSVPTTSSYNEQFF
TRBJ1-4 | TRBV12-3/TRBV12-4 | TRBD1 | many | TGTGCCAGCAGGCCCGGGGGCAGGGGGGTGGATGAAAAACTGTTTTTT | CASRPGGRGVDEKLFF
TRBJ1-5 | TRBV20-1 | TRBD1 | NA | TGCAGTGCTAGAGGACAGGGGGATCAGCCCCAGAATTTT | CSARGQGDQPQNF
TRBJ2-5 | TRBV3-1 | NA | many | TGTGCCAGCAGCCACGGTGACTCGGGCCAAGAGACCCAGTACTTC | CASSHGDSGQETQYF
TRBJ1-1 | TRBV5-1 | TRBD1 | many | TGCGCCAGCAGCTCCTCAGGGGGATGGGAGAACACTGAAGCTTTCTTT | CASSSSGGWENTEAFF
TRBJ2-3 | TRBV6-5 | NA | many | TGTGCCAGCAGTTACGGCAGGGTTGCTGGAGATACGCAGTATTTT | CASSYGRVAGDTQYF
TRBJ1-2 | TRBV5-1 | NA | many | TGCGCCAGCAGCGGAGCAGGGAACTATGGCTACACCTTC | CASSGAGNYGYTF
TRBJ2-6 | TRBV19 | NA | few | TGTGCCAGTAGTACAGTCCCGGATAACGTCCTGACTTTC | CASSTVPDNVLTF
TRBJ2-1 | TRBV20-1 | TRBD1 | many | TGCAGTGCTAGAGACCGGACAGGGAGGAATGAGCAGTTCTTC | CSARDRTGRNEQFF
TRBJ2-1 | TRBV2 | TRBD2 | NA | TGTGCCAGCAGTGAAAGGGTAGCGGGGGGGCTGAATGAGCAGTTCTTC | CASSERVAGGLNEQFF
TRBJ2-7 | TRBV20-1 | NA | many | TGCAGTGCTAGCGGAGAATGGGGACACCTACCTACCTACGAGCAGTACTTC | CSASGEWGHLPTYEQYF
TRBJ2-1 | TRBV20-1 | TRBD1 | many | TGCAGTGCTGCGGGACAGGGCGATGAGCAGTTCTTC | CSAAGQGDEQFF
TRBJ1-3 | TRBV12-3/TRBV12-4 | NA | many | TGTGCCAGCAGTTCAGGCTCTGGAAACACCATATATTTT | CASSSGSGNTIYF
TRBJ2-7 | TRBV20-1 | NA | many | TGCAGTGCTAGTGGGGGGGCCGTGGACGAGCAGTACTTC | CSASGGAVDEQYF